The rows below give T cell receptor beta chains drawn from one sample of a study of shared clonotypes between healthy human individuals. The repertoire was sequenced with immunoSEQ multiplex PCR; TCRdb's copy has only in-frame clones and lacks some. The sample holds 2 million to 2.5 million clones, approximately 93% seen once. Material for sequencing was naive CD4+ T cells from PBMCs. The receptors originated from a man aged 18 to 35 in good health. Some clones in this sample may be carry-over from other donors' samples. Each CDR3 is given with its conserved first and last residue. Fields, in order: clone size, V gene, D gene, J gene, CDR3 length, CDR3 DNA, CDR3 protein. The D gene is left open where the match is weak. Clone size, where shown, is once, few, many, or a class for clones that have expanded.

clone_size: NA
v_call: TRBV14
d_call: TRBD2
j_call: TRBJ2-1
cdr3_length: 17
cdr3_nt: TGTGCCAGCAGCCAAGTTACTCGCGGGAGGCCTTACAATGAGCAGTTCTTC
cdr3_aa: CASSQVTRGRPYNEQFF

clone_size: NA
v_call: TRBV5-1
d_call: NA
j_call: TRBJ2-1
cdr3_length: 15
cdr3_nt: TGCGCCAGCAGCCCCCCGTTAGGGTCCTACAATGAGCAGTTCTTC
cdr3_aa: CASSPPLGSYNEQFF

clone_size: NA
v_call: TRBV18
d_call: TRBD1
j_call: TRBJ2-5
cdr3_length: 16
cdr3_nt: TGTGCCAGCTCACCAGCCCCGGGACAGGGGGGAGAGACCCAGTACTTC
cdr3_aa: CASSPAPGQGGETQYF

clone_size: NA
v_call: TRBV2
d_call: NA
j_call: TRBJ2-5
cdr3_length: 11
cdr3_nt: TGTGCCAGTCATGGACAAGAGACCCAGTACTTC
cdr3_aa: CASHGQETQYF

clone_size: NA
v_call: TRBV7-9
d_call: NA
j_call: TRBJ2-1
cdr3_length: 16
cdr3_nt: TGTGCCAGCAGCTTACTCAGGCCAAGCTCCTACAATGAGCAGTTCTTC
cdr3_aa: CASSLLRPSSYNEQFF

clone_size: NA
v_call: TRBV4-3
d_call: NA
j_call: TRBJ2-7
cdr3_length: 14
cdr3_nt: TGCGCCAGCAGCCAAGATCACAGGGCGAGCGAGCAGTACTTC
cdr3_aa: CASSQDHRASEQYF

clone_size: NA
v_call: TRBV2
d_call: NA
j_call: TRBJ1-1
cdr3_length: 12
cdr3_nt: TGTGCCAGCTGGGGATTTCGTATTGAAGCTTTCTTT
cdr3_aa: CASWGFRIEAFF

clone_size: NA
v_call: TRBV9
d_call: TRBD2
j_call: TRBJ2-2
cdr3_length: 16
cdr3_nt: TGTGCCAGCAGCGTTATGTCGGGACTAGGGACCGGGGAGCTGTTTTTT
cdr3_aa: CASSVMSGLGTGELFF

clone_size: NA
v_call: TRBV30
d_call: TRBD1
j_call: TRBJ1-2
cdr3_length: 13
cdr3_nt: TGTGCCTTCACGGGACAGGGGGCGGATGGCTACACCTTC
cdr3_aa: CAFTGQGADGYTF

clone_size: NA
v_call: TRBV4-1
d_call: NA
j_call: TRBJ1-2
cdr3_length: 11
cdr3_nt: TGCGCCAGCAGAGGTACAGTAGGCTACACCTTC
cdr3_aa: CASRGTVGYTF

clone_size: NA
v_call: TRBV18
d_call: NA
j_call: TRBJ1-2
cdr3_length: 14
cdr3_nt: TGTGCCAGCTCCCTGACAGATCCTAACTATGGCTACACCTTC
cdr3_aa: CASSLTDPNYGYTF

clone_size: once
v_call: TRBV28
d_call: TRBD1
j_call: TRBJ2-7
cdr3_length: 14
cdr3_nt: TGTGCCACCCAAAGTAGGGACAGAGCCTACGAGCAGTACTTC
cdr3_aa: CATQSRDRAYEQYF

clone_size: NA
v_call: TRBV28
d_call: NA
j_call: TRBJ2-3
cdr3_length: 14
cdr3_nt: TGTGCCAGCAGACTGAGTGGGGACACAGATACGCAGTATTTT
cdr3_aa: CASRLSGDTDTQYF

clone_size: NA
v_call: TRBV7-9
d_call: NA
j_call: TRBJ1-2
cdr3_length: 14
cdr3_nt: TGTGCCAGCAGCCCAGGAGGAGGGAACTATGGCTACACCTTC
cdr3_aa: CASSPGGGNYGYTF

clone_size: NA
v_call: TRBV15
d_call: NA
j_call: TRBJ2-2
cdr3_length: 17
cdr3_nt: TGTGCCACCAGCAGAGCCGCGGCAGGGACGAACACCGGGGAGCTGTTTTTT
cdr3_aa: CATSRAAAGTNTGELFF

clone_size: NA
v_call: TRBV7-2
d_call: NA
j_call: TRBJ1-5
cdr3_length: 15
cdr3_nt: TGTGCCAGCAGCTTAACAGGGTCCCTCAATCAGCCCCAGCATTTT
cdr3_aa: CASSLTGSLNQPQHF

clone_size: NA
v_call: TRBV5-4
d_call: NA
j_call: TRBJ2-6
cdr3_length: 17
cdr3_nt: TGTGCCAGCAGCCATCCGGGGCAGACTTCTGGGGCCAACGTCCTGACTTTC
cdr3_aa: CASSHPGQTSGANVLTF

clone_size: NA
v_call: TRBV28
d_call: NA
j_call: TRBJ1-1
cdr3_length: 15
cdr3_nt: TGTGCCAGCAGTTTATTCCTCGGGGTGGGCACTGAAGCTTTCTTT
cdr3_aa: CASSLFLGVGTEAFF

clone_size: NA
v_call: TRBV5-1
d_call: NA
j_call: TRBJ2-5
cdr3_length: 14
cdr3_nt: TGCGCCAGCAGCTTGGTGGATTTCCAAGAGACCCAGTACTTC
cdr3_aa: CASSLVDFQETQYF

clone_size: NA
v_call: TRBV10-3
d_call: NA
j_call: TRBJ1-1
cdr3_length: 17
cdr3_nt: TGTGCCATCAGTGAGTCGACATTGGGAGTTCTGAACACTGAAGCTTTCTTT
cdr3_aa: CAISESTLGVLNTEAFF

clone_size: NA
v_call: TRBV7-3
d_call: NA
j_call: TRBJ2-2
cdr3_length: 16
cdr3_nt: TGTGCCAGCAGCTTAATGGGTAATACGAACACCGGGGAGCTGTTTTTT
cdr3_aa: CASSLMGNTNTGELFF

clone_size: NA
v_call: TRBV28
d_call: NA
j_call: TRBJ2-7
cdr3_length: 12
cdr3_nt: TGTTCATCGGCCCCGGTGGGCTACGAGCAGTACTTC
cdr3_aa: CSSAPVGYEQYF

clone_size: NA
v_call: TRBV7-3
d_call: NA
j_call: TRBJ1-3
cdr3_length: 15
cdr3_nt: TGTGCCAGCAGCTTAACCCTCGGCTCTGGAAACACCATATATTTT
cdr3_aa: CASSLTLGSGNTIYF

clone_size: NA
v_call: TRBV7-2
d_call: NA
j_call: TRBJ2-4
cdr3_length: 14
cdr3_nt: TGTGCCAGCAGCTTAGTTGGGGGGAAAAACATTCAGTACTTC
cdr3_aa: CASSLVGGKNIQYF

clone_size: NA
v_call: TRBV7-3
d_call: TRBD2
j_call: TRBJ2-1
cdr3_length: 16
cdr3_nt: TGTGCCAGCAGCTTAGGGGGCGGGAGGGCATACAATGAGCAGTTCTTC
cdr3_aa: CASSLGGGRAYNEQFF

clone_size: NA
v_call: TRBV18
d_call: NA
j_call: TRBJ2-1
cdr3_length: 15
cdr3_nt: TGTGCCAGCTTTAGGTCTAACTTCCCGGAGAATGAGCAGTTCTTC
cdr3_aa: CASFRSNFPENEQFF

clone_size: NA
v_call: TRBV15
d_call: NA
j_call: TRBJ2-3
cdr3_length: 15
cdr3_nt: TGTGCCACCAGCAGGACTAATCTTCTGGCAGATACGCAGTATTTT
cdr3_aa: CATSRTNLLADTQYF

clone_size: NA
v_call: TRBV6-1
d_call: NA
j_call: TRBJ1-1
cdr3_length: 12
cdr3_nt: TGTGCCGTGGGACCAGCGAACACTGAAGCTTTCTTT
cdr3_aa: CAVGPANTEAFF

clone_size: NA
v_call: TRBV19
d_call: NA
j_call: TRBJ1-1
cdr3_length: 16
cdr3_nt: TGTGCCAGTAGTACTTTGGGGGGACGGATGAACACTGAAGCTTTCTTT
cdr3_aa: CASSTLGGRMNTEAFF

clone_size: NA
v_call: TRBV5-6
d_call: NA
j_call: TRBJ2-4
cdr3_length: 18
cdr3_nt: TGTGCCAGCAGCTTGGTGTTTCTGTCAGGGGATGCCAAAAACATTCAGTACTTC
cdr3_aa: CASSLVFLSGDAKNIQYF

clone_size: NA
v_call: TRBV28
d_call: TRBD2
j_call: TRBJ2-7
cdr3_length: 15
cdr3_nt: TGTGCCAGCACGGGGGGGCACGGGGGTCGGGACGAGCAGTACTTC
cdr3_aa: CASTGGHGGRDEQYF

clone_size: NA
v_call: TRBV4-1
d_call: NA
j_call: TRBJ2-1
cdr3_length: 15
cdr3_nt: TGCGCCAGCAGCGGGTTTGCGCATACGAACAATGAGCAGTTCTTC
cdr3_aa: CASSGFAHTNNEQFF

clone_size: NA
v_call: TRBV28
d_call: TRBD1
j_call: TRBJ2-7
cdr3_length: 15
cdr3_nt: TGTGCCAGCAGTTTCCCTCGGACAGGGGCCTACGAGCAGTACTTC
cdr3_aa: CASSFPRTGAYEQYF

clone_size: NA
v_call: TRBV5-1
d_call: NA
j_call: TRBJ2-7
cdr3_length: 14
cdr3_nt: TGCGCCAGCAGCCCTACAGGGGGGGCCTACGAGCAGTACTTC
cdr3_aa: CASSPTGGAYEQYF

clone_size: NA
v_call: TRBV28
d_call: NA
j_call: TRBJ2-1
cdr3_length: 12
cdr3_nt: TGTGCCAGCAGTTTCGGATACAATGAGCAGTTCTTC
cdr3_aa: CASSFGYNEQFF

clone_size: NA
v_call: TRBV5-1
d_call: TRBD1
j_call: TRBJ1-2
cdr3_length: 15
cdr3_nt: TGCGCCAGCAGCTGGGGAACAGGGGTGGGCTATGGCTACACCTTC
cdr3_aa: CASSWGTGVGYGYTF

clone_size: NA
v_call: TRBV7-6
d_call: NA
j_call: TRBJ1-4
cdr3_length: 19
cdr3_nt: TGTGCCAGCAGCTCCCAACTCAGGGGAAGGCGAGAAGGGCAAGAAAAACTGTTTTTT
cdr3_aa: CASSSQLRGRREGQEKLFF

clone_size: NA
v_call: TRBV28
d_call: TRBD2
j_call: TRBJ2-2
cdr3_length: 16
cdr3_nt: TGTGCCAGCAGCGAGACAGCGGGAGTCGAGGTCGGGGAGCTGTTTTTT
cdr3_aa: CASSETAGVEVGELFF

clone_size: few
v_call: TRBV7-9
d_call: NA
j_call: TRBJ1-3
cdr3_length: 13
cdr3_nt: TGTGCCAGCAGCGGACGGGCTGGAAACACCATATATTTT
cdr3_aa: CASSGRAGNTIYF

clone_size: few
v_call: TRBV30
d_call: NA
j_call: TRBJ1-3
cdr3_length: 13
cdr3_nt: TGTGCCTGGAGCGGGAGCTCTGGAAACACCATATATTTT
cdr3_aa: CAWSGSSGNTIYF

clone_size: NA
v_call: TRBV2
d_call: NA
j_call: TRBJ1-5
cdr3_length: 11
cdr3_nt: TGTGCCAGCAGTGGCAGCGGGCCCCAGCATTTT
cdr3_aa: CASSGSGPQHF

clone_size: once
v_call: TRBV7-2
d_call: TRBD1
j_call: TRBJ2-5
cdr3_length: 16
cdr3_nt: TGTGCCAGCAGCTTAGCGGCGGCAGGGGGCCAAGAGACCCAGTACTTC
cdr3_aa: CASSLAAAGGQETQYF

clone_size: NA
v_call: TRBV5-1
d_call: NA
j_call: TRBJ2-5
cdr3_length: 15
cdr3_nt: TGCGCCAGCAGCCACCCGGGTGGTTACCAAGAGACCCAGTACTTC
cdr3_aa: CASSHPGGYQETQYF

clone_size: NA
v_call: TRBV10-3
d_call: NA
j_call: TRBJ2-2
cdr3_length: 14
cdr3_nt: TGTGCCATCAGTGAGTCGAGGAGGCCCGGGGAGCTGTTTTTT
cdr3_aa: CAISESRRPGELFF

clone_size: NA
v_call: TRBV6-5
d_call: NA
j_call: TRBJ2-3
cdr3_length: 16
cdr3_nt: TGTGCCAGCAGTTACCAGCCCACGAAGAATAGAGATACGCAGTATTTT
cdr3_aa: CASSYQPTKNRDTQYF

clone_size: NA
v_call: TRBV30
d_call: NA
j_call: TRBJ2-4
cdr3_length: 18
cdr3_nt: TGTGCCTGGAGTGGCGCGACACCCAGCCAGCTAGCCAAAAACATTCAGTACTTC
cdr3_aa: CAWSGATPSQLAKNIQYF

clone_size: NA
v_call: TRBV28
d_call: TRBD1
j_call: TRBJ1-4
cdr3_length: 15
cdr3_nt: TGTGCCAGCAGTCCCCGACAGGGGAGAGGTGAAAAACTGTTTTTT
cdr3_aa: CASSPRQGRGEKLFF

clone_size: NA
v_call: TRBV6-1
d_call: TRBD1
j_call: TRBJ2-3
cdr3_length: 16
cdr3_nt: TGTGCCAGCAGTGAACAACAGGGGGCGAGCACAGATACGCAGTATTTT
cdr3_aa: CASSEQQGASTDTQYF

clone_size: NA
v_call: TRBV11-2
d_call: TRBD1
j_call: TRBJ2-3
cdr3_length: 16
cdr3_nt: TGTGCCAGCAGCTTAGTGACAGGGGGTAGCACAGATACGCAGTATTTT
cdr3_aa: CASSLVTGGSTDTQYF

clone_size: NA
v_call: TRBV5-1
d_call: NA
j_call: TRBJ2-7
cdr3_length: 14
cdr3_nt: TGCGCCAGCAGCACCCAGGGGACAACCTACGAGCAGTACTTC
cdr3_aa: CASSTQGTTYEQYF

clone_size: NA
v_call: TRBV5-4
d_call: NA
j_call: TRBJ1-4
cdr3_length: 15
cdr3_nt: TGTGCCAGCAGCATGGGTTGGACAACTAATGAAAAACTGTTTTTT
cdr3_aa: CASSMGWTTNEKLFF

clone_size: NA
v_call: TRBV29-1
d_call: NA
j_call: TRBJ1-2
cdr3_length: 12
cdr3_nt: TGCAGCGTTGCCCTTGGGGACTATGGCTACACCTTC
cdr3_aa: CSVALGDYGYTF

clone_size: NA
v_call: TRBV5-1
d_call: NA
j_call: TRBJ1-4
cdr3_length: 14
cdr3_nt: TGCGCCAGCAGCTTGGGGCAGTATAATGAAAAACTGTTTTTT
cdr3_aa: CASSLGQYNEKLFF